One and the same sample provided the 27 T cell receptor beta chains below, sequenced in a study of early T cells in non-severe SARS-CoV-2 infection. TCRdb ran MiXCR on the 5' RACE reads and lists one entry per CDR3 protein. The sample gives 65,000 to 80,000 distinct CDR3 sequences, roughly an eighth of which show up once; approximately 6% is in the top ten. The sample comprised whole blood. The receptor source for this set is an adult who was a healthcare worker with PCR-confirmed SARS-CoV-2 infection or an uninfected control (not recorded which).

This clonotype was picked up a small number of times. The J gene is TRBJ2-7, the V gene TRBV7-8, with D perhaps TRBD1 or TRBD2 (5 bases each). The CDR3 consists of 16 residues. Trimming removed 4 bases from V and 4 bases from J, with 20 bases in between. From germline, CDR1 is SGHVS and CDR2 FQNEAQ. The CDR3 DNA reads as TGTGCCAGCAGCTCAGAGTCCTTTCCGTGGGGGTACGAGCAGTACTTC. Its protein is CASSSESFPWGYEQYF.

V gene TRBV19 combines with J gene TRBJ1-5; D perhaps matches TRBD1 (5 bases). CDR1 is LNHDA and CDR2 is SQIVND in the germline V gene (reference sequence). The CDR3 totals 13 residues. Between the trimmed V and J ends, which lost 3 bases and 5 bases, there was a span of 8 bases. CDR3 nucleotides: TGTGCCAGTAGTATGGGGCAATATCAGCCCCAGCATTTT. The encoded protein is CASSMGQYQPQHF.

This clonotype occurred many times. Here the CDR3 DNA reads TGTGCCCCCCGGAGGGAGAACACTGAAGCTTTCTTT. Translated: CAPRRENTEAFF. The V gene is TRBV21-1, the J gene TRBJ1-1. TRBV21-1 is given as a pseudogene. CDR3 length: 12 amino acids.

This clonotype was detected only a few times. This sequence joins TRBV12-3 or TRBV12-4 and TRBJ1-4; 7 nucleotides line up with TRBD1. This CDR3 has 13 residues. V shed 6 bases and J 8 bases; nucleotides not matched to a gene: 6. CDR3 nucleotides: TGTGCCAGCAGCACAGGGGTAGAAGAAAAACTGTTTTTT. Protein: CASSTGVEEKLFF.

The chain links TRBV28 to TRBJ2-4; TRBD2 matches at 9 bases. The trim removed 1 base at V and 0 bases at J, leaving 10 bases unmatched. The CDR3 length is 19 residues. The germline gives CDR1 MDHEN, CDR2 SYDVKM. In nucleotides, the CDR3 is TGTGCCAGCAGTTTATTAGGTGCGGGAGGGCCAGGAGCCAAAAACATTCAGTACTTC. Its protein product is CASSLLGAGGPGAKNIQYF.

The chain couples TRBV20-1 to TRBJ2-7, with TRBD2 as a possible D gene (5 bases). The CDR3 has 13 amino acids. Trimming pared 5 bases from V and 1 base from J, leaving 12 bases between. Germline V CDR1 and CDR2: DFQATT, SNEGSKA (reference sequence). The CDR3 DNA reads TGCAGTGCTTCGTCAGCGGAGTCCTACGAGCAGTACTTC. Encoded protein: CSASSAESYEQYF.

This chain links TRBV6-6 with TRBJ2-1; perhaps TRBD2 as D (6 bases). The V gene's germline CDR1 is MNHNY and CDR2 SVGAGI (reference sequence). V shed 7 bases and J shed 2 bases, with 18 bases lying between them. This CDR3 is built from 16 residues. The CDR3 spells CASTDSRRGTYNEQFF. CDR3 coding DNA: TGTGCCAGCACCGACTCCAGGAGGGGAACCTACAATGAGCAGTTCTTC.

J is TRBJ1-5 and V is TRBV2; D unresolved. Germline CDR1 is SNHLY and CDR2 is FYNNEI. V lost 7 bases and J 7 bases, leaving 14 bases between the germline ends. The length of the CDR3 is 13 residues. The CDR3 loop is CASNREARQPQHF. The CDR3 DNA sequence: TGTGCCAGCAACCGGGAGGCTAGGCAGCCCCAGCATTTT.

This clonotype came up many times. The chain carries TRBV3-1 and TRBJ2-3, with D perhaps TRBD2 (6 bases). Germline loops: CDR1 LGHDT, CDR2 YNNKEL (reference sequence). The CDR3 length is 16 residues. V was clipped by 1 base and J by 6 bases, with 17 bases between them. The CDR3 DNA reads as TGTGCCAGCAGCCAAGGACGGGTGGACTATCTGGATACGCAGTATTTT. Translated: CASSQGRVDYLDTQYF.

This clonotype was detected many times. V usage is TRBV5-1 and J usage is TRBJ1-1; D perhaps matches TRBD1 (5 bases). Trimming pared 4 bases from V and 1 base from J, leaving 11 bases between. From germline, CDR1 is SGHRS and CDR2 YFSETQ. The CDR3 loop spans 14 amino acids. The CDR3 coding sequence is TGCGCCAGCAGCCCGGGGGTCCCGAACACTGAAGCTTTCTTT. Its protein is CASSPGVPNTEAFF. The full variable domain, in which reference TRBV5-1 and TRBJ1-1 provide the parts outside the CDR3, is KAGVTQTPRYLIKTRGQQVTLSCSPISGHRSVSWYQQTPGQGLQFLFEYFSETQRNKGNFPGRFSGRQFSNSRSEMNVSTLELGDSALYLCASSPGVPNTEAFFGQGTRLTVV.

This clonotype was counted ten times or more. The chain recombines TRBV7-4 with TRBJ2-1, with 10 bases identical to TRBD2. The V gene's germline CDR1 is SGHVT and CDR2 SQSDAQ. After removal of 5 bases from V and 9 bases from J, the junction contained 16 bases not matched to a gene. CDR3 size: 17 residues. CDR3 residues: CASSPPRGLAGVGEQFF. For the CDR3, the DNA is TGTGCCAGCAGCCCCCCCCGGGGGCTAGCGGGAGTCGGTGAGCAGTTCTTC.

This clonotype has at least ten counts. The chain has TRBV12-3 or TRBV12-4 and TRBJ1-5; D is undetermined. CDR3 length: 15 residues. Trimming pared 3 bases from V and 2 bases from J, leaving 11 bases between. In DNA, the CDR3 is TGTGCCAGCAGTTTTTACGGGAACCGCAATCAGCCCCAGCATTTT. It codes for CASSFYGNRNQPQHF.

The chain combines TRBV10-3 with TRBJ1-1; unclear D gene. V lost 0 bases to trimming and J lost 7 bases, with 9 bases between them. Germline V gene lookup returns CDR1 ENHRY and CDR2 SYGVKD. The CDR3 loop spans 13 amino acids. In DNA form, the CDR3 reads TGTGCCATCAGTGAGTCCCTGATAATTGAAGCTTTCTTT. Amino acids: CAISESLIIEAFF.

This clonotype was counted a few times. V gene TRBV7-9 combines with J gene TRBJ1-1; possible D gene TRBD1, 6 bases. From germline, CDR1 is SEHNR and CDR2 FQNEAQ (reference sequence). This CDR3 region has 13 residues. The ends were cut back, 3 bases at V and 4 bases at J, with 9 bases in the middle. CDR3 nucleotide sequence: TGTGCCAGCAGCTTTGAGGGGGGCACTGAAGCTTTCTTT. It yields the protein CASSFEGGTEAFF. Supplemented by reference TRBV7-9 and TRBJ1-1, the full variable domain reads DTGVSQNPRHKITKRGQNVTFRCDPISEHNRLYWYRQTLGQGPEFLTYFQNEAQLEKSRLLSDRFSAERPKGSFSTLEIQRTEQGDSAMYLCASSFEGGTEAFFGQGTRLTVV.

There are a few counts of this clonotype. The chain recombines TRBV20-1 with TRBJ2-4; D ambiguous. The CDR3 has 17 amino acids. The V gene lost 5 bases and the J gene lost 0 bases, with 20 bases spanning the gap. Germline CDR1 is DFQATT and CDR2 is SNEGSKA (reference sequence). Here the CDR3 DNA reads TGCAGTGCTCCGGGCTACCTAGAGGCTTTAGCCAAAAACATTCAGTACTTC. This gives the protein CSAPGYLEALAKNIQYF.

DNA of the CDR3: TGTGCCATCAGTGAACTCGAGCGACCAGATGAGCAGTTCTTC. It encodes CAISELERPDEQFF. The chain uses TRBV10-3 and TRBJ2-1; the D is unclear. The germline V and J ends were trimmed by 3 bases and 8 bases, with 14 bases remaining between them. This CDR3 has 14 amino acids. Germline V lookup: CDR1 ENHRY, CDR2 SYGVKD.

This clonotype has at least ten counts. The genes are TRBV28 and TRBJ1-5; D not resolved. Looked up from germline, CDR1 is MDHEN and CDR2 is SYDVKM. CDR3 length: 15 amino acids. Trimming took off 2 bases at V and 7 bases at J, with 15 bases between the two ends. In DNA form, the CDR3 reads TGTGCCAGCAGTTTAGGCAGGTGGAACGGACAGCCCCAGCATTTT. Amino acid sequence: CASSLGRWNGQPQHF.

The V call is TRBV5-1, the J call TRBJ2-4; 9 bases agree with TRBD1. Losses at the gene ends were 4 bases for V and 6 bases for J; bases not matched to a gene: 2. Per germline, CDR1 SGHRS and CDR2 YFSETQ. CDR3 length: 13 amino acids. CDR3 region: CASSLDRGNIQYF. The CDR3 nucleotides are TGCGCCAGCAGCCTGGACAGGGGAAACATTCAGTACTTC.

The rearrangement uses TRBV5-1 and TRBJ2-7; tentatively, D is TRBD1 (6 bases). This CDR3 has 14 residues. Germline-derived CDR1 and CDR2 are SGHRS and YFSETQ. Trimming took off 3 bases at V and 3 bases at J, with 13 bases between the two ends. CDR3 amino acids: CASSSIGQSYEQYF. The CDR3, as DNA: TGCGCCAGCAGCTCTATAGGACAGAGCTACGAGCAGTACTTC.

A few counts support this clonotype. This rearrangement joins TRBV9 to TRBJ1-1, with D unresolved. In germline, CDR1 is SGDLS, CDR2 YYNGEE. The CDR3 runs to 13 residues. V shed 3 bases and J shed 3 bases, with 9 bases lying between them. This CDR3 reads CASSAPADTEAFF. CDR3 sequence (DNA): TGTGCCAGCAGCGCCCCGGCAGACACTGAAGCTTTCTTT.

This clonotype was detected ten times or more. The genes are TRBV7-9 and TRBJ2-3, with D perhaps TRBD2 (6 bases). This CDR3 comprises 14 residues. Germline loops: CDR1 SEHNR, CDR2 FQNEAQ (reference sequence). Trimming took 2 bases from V and 0 from J, leaving 6 bases between them. CDR3 bases: TGTGCCAGCAGCTTACGGGGGAGCACAGATACGCAGTATTTT. It yields the protein CASSLRGSTDTQYF.

The chain uses TRBV20-1 and TRBJ2-1, with 7 bases identical to TRBD2. The CDR3 sequence is 19 residues long. The germline V gene has CDR1 DFQATT and CDR2 SNEGSKA (reference sequence). V dropped 1 base and J dropped 0; count of bases not matched to a gene: 15. CDR3 DNA: TGCAGTGCTAGAGCTCGGGAGGTAGTCAACCCCAGCTCCTACAATGAGCAGTTCTTC. This codes for CSARAREVVNPSSYNEQFF.

V usage is TRBV5-4 and J usage is TRBJ1-4, with D unresolved. V was shortened by 4 bases and J by 0 bases, with 10 bases between the two germline ends. Germline CDR1 SGHNT, CDR2 YYREEE (reference sequence). The CDR3 is made up of 15 amino acids. In nucleotides, the CDR3 is TGTGCCAGCAGCGACCACAGAACAACTAATGAAAAACTGTTTTTT. Translating gives CASSDHRTTNEKLFF. The whole variable domain, remainder taken from reference TRBV5-4 and TRBJ1-4, is ETGVTQSPTHLIKTRGQQVTLRCSSQSGHNTVSWYQQALGQGPQFIFQYYREEENGRGNFPPRFSGLQFPNYSSELNVNALELDDSALYLCASSDHRTTNEKLFFGSGTQLSVL.

This clonotype was seen ten or more times. This rearrangement joins TRBV20-1 to TRBJ2-3, with 7 bases identical to TRBD1. V lost 5 bases to trimming and J lost 6 bases; unmatched junction nucleotides: 5. Germline V gene sequence: CDR1 DFQATT, CDR2 SNEGSKA (reference sequence). This CDR3 region has 12 residues. In DNA, the CDR3 is TGCAGTGCTGCAGGGGGAGTGGATACGCAGTATTTT. Residues: CSAAGGVDTQYF.

The chain employs TRBV11-2 and TRBJ2-7; 7 bases agree with TRBD1. CDR1 and CDR2 from the germline V gene are SGHAT and FQNNGV. The CDR3 loop spans 14 amino acids. The ends lost 0 bases at V and 1 base at J; junction bases unmatched: 0. The CDR3 loop is CASSLETGSYEQYF. Here the CDR3 DNA reads TGTGCCAGCAGCTTAGAGACAGGGTCCTACGAGCAGTACTTC.

This clonotype was observed a few times. The chain uses TRBV12-3 or TRBV12-4 and TRBJ1-4; D is unresolved. Trimming pared 7 bases from V and 3 bases from J, leaving 9 bases between. This CDR3 comprises 13 residues. The DNA of the CDR3 is TGTGCCAGCACCCCCAGTCCTAATGAAAAACTGTTTTTT. Residues: CASTPSPNEKLFF.

The rearrangement uses TRBV10-3 and TRBJ2-2; 7 nucleotides agree with TRBD1. This CDR3 is 14 amino acids long. The V segment lost 9 bases and the J segment 0 bases; nucleotides outside the gene matches: 4. Germline V lookup: CDR1 ENHRY, CDR2 SYGVKD. The CDR3 reads CAILDRSNTGELFF. As DNA, the CDR3 is TGTGCCATTTTGGACAGGTCGAACACCGGGGAGCTGTTTTTT.